These 20 T cell receptor beta chains were sequenced from one sample in a study of blood T cell repertoires in COVID-19. Clones were read by immunoSEQ multiplex PCR, and TCRdb kept only the in-frame ones, dropping some. The profile shows around 200,000 clones, about 80% of them singletons. The material sequenced was peripheral blood. These receptors were collected from a man aged 50-59 years with active or convalescent COVID-19.

The gene calls are TRBV5-1 and TRBJ1-4, with TRBD1 identical over 8 bases. The germline gives CDR1 SGHRS, CDR2 YFSETQ. V lost 4 bases and J lost 10; bases outside the gene matches: 9. The CDR3 is 14 residues long. CDR3 amino acids: CASSKDREGGKLFF. CDR3 DNA sequence: TGCGCCAGCAGCAAGGACAGGGAGGGGGGAAAACTGTTTTTT.

V and J are TRBV29-1 and TRBJ1-1; the D gene is possibly TRBD1 (5 bases). Trimming stripped 3 bases from V and 2 bases from J, with 13 bases between. The CDR3 contains 14 residues. Germline V gene sequence: CDR1 SQVTM, CDR2 ANQGSEA. DNA of the CDR3: TGCAGCGTTGATTATGGAGGGGTAAACACTGAAGCTTTCTTT. It is translated as CSVDYGGVNTEAFF.

The chain joins TRBV6-1 to TRBJ1-2, with D maybe TRBD1 (6 bases). Trimming stripped 0 bases from V and 5 bases from J, with 19 bases between. Germline CDR1 reads MNHNS; CDR2 reads SASEGT. There are 17 residues in the CDR3. CDR3 protein: CASSEAVGGAVEYGYTF. The DNA of the CDR3 is TGTGCCAGCAGTGAAGCTGTTGGGGGGGCAGTAGAATATGGCTACACCTTC.

The V gene is TRBV14, the J gene TRBJ2-1; D gene uncertain. Germline V CDR1 and CDR2: SGHDN, FVKESK. The CDR3 extends over 13 amino acids. Trimming removed 5 bases from V and 0 bases from J, with 5 bases in between. CDR3 sequence (DNA): TGTGCCAGCAGCTACATCTCCTACAATGAGCAGTTCTTC. As protein: CASSYISYNEQFF. The variable domain in full, completed from reference TRBV14 and TRBJ2-1, reads EAGVTQFPSHSVIEKGQTVTLRCDPISGHDNLYWYRRVMGKEIKFLLHFVKESKQDESGMPNNRFLAERTGGTYSTLKVQPAELEDSGVYFCASSYISYNEQFFGPGTRLTVL.

V usage is TRBV6-5 and J usage is TRBJ2-2; tentatively, D is TRBD2 (7 bases). Germline lookup yields CDR1 MNHEY and CDR2 SVGAGI. The V gene lost 2 bases and the J gene lost 3 bases, with 13 bases spanning the gap. The CDR3 loop spans 16 amino acids. CDR3 protein: CASSYLGGADTGELFF. The CDR3, as DNA: TGTGCCAGCAGTTACCTTGGGGGGGCCGACACCGGGGAGCTGTTTTTT.

The V call is TRBV19, the J call TRBJ2-1; 11 bases match TRBD1. The CDR3 is 15 residues long. Trimming cost V 6 bases and J 8 bases; bases outside gene matches: 9. From germline, CDR1 is LNHDA and CDR2 SQIVND (reference sequence). The DNA of the CDR3 is TGTGCCAGTAGGAACCCTTGGACAGGGGGCGATGAGCAGTTCTTC. Encoded protein: CASRNPWTGGDEQFF.

The chain links TRBV7-9 to TRBJ1-2, with D possibly TRBD1 on 5 matching bases. This CDR3 has 14 residues. V was clipped by 2 bases and J by 2 bases, with 9 bases between them. Germline assignment: CDR1 SEHNR and CDR2 FQNEAQ (reference sequence). The CDR3 loop reads CASSLMGGNYGYTF. CDR3 in DNA: TGTGCCAGCAGCTTAATGGGGGGGAACTATGGCTACACCTTC.

The J gene is TRBJ1-4, the V gene TRBV30, with 7 bases lining up with TRBD1. Germline assignment: CDR1 GTSNPN and CDR2 SVGIG (reference sequence). The J segment lost 1 base and the V segment lost 2 bases, leaving 10 bases of the junction unmatched. The CDR3 is made up of 17 amino acids. The CDR3 bases are TGTGCCTGGAGTCTAAGAGGGGGCTCGGGAACTAATGAAAAACTGTTTTTT. This sequence encodes CAWSLRGGSGTNEKLFF.

This chain uses TRBV19 with TRBJ1-5; TRBD1 is a possible D gene (5 bases). The V gene lost 5 bases and the J gene lost 4 bases, with 15 bases spanning the gap. This CDR3 has 15 residues. Looked up from germline, CDR1 is LNHDA and CDR2 is SQIVND (reference sequence). The CDR3, as DNA: TGTGCCAGTAGTGTGTATACAGGTGAGAATCAGCCCCAGCATTTT. This gives the protein CASSVYTGENQPQHF.

This chain uses TRBV7-8 with TRBJ2-7, with D possibly being TRBD1 (5 bases). In germline, CDR1 is SGHVS, CDR2 FQNEAQ. V was pared by 10 bases and J by 0 bases, with 25 bases between. The CDR3 loop spans 17 amino acids. CDR3 residues: CATEPRRDSISSYEQYF. The DNA for the CDR3 is TGTGCCACCGAGCCGCGTCGAGACAGCATCAGCTCCTACGAGCAGTACTTC.

This clone was recorded many times. The V gene is TRBV25-1, the J gene TRBJ1-4, with a weak D call TRBD1 (5 bases). Germline V gene data show CDR1 as MGHDK and CDR2 as SYGVNS. V lost 6 bases and J lost 3, with 11 bases in between. The CDR3 sequence is 14 residues long. The CDR3 DNA reads TGTGCCAGCAGAGGACAAGACTCTAATGAAAAACTGTTTTTT. It specifies CASRGQDSNEKLFF. Looking up the rest from reference TRBV25-1 and TRBJ1-4 gives the full variable domain: EADIYQTPRYLVIGTGKKITLECSQTMGHDKMYWYQQDPGMELHLIHYSYGVNSTEKGDLSSESTVSRIRTEHFPLTLESARPSHTSQYLCASRGQDSNEKLFFGSGTQLSVL.

V is TRBV5-8 and J is TRBJ2-1; 7 bases match TRBD2. V shed 0 bases, J shed 6 bases, and the junction held 3 bases outside the gene matches. This CDR3 has 14 residues. The germline gives CDR1 SGHTS, CDR2 YDEGEE. Here the CDR3 DNA reads TGTGCCAGCAGCTTGGGGCAGCGGGGCAATGAGCAGTTCTTC. It encodes CASSLGQRGNEQFF.

This clone was seen a handful of times. The V and J genes are TRBV27 and TRBJ1-2, with D hard to call. The CDR3 totals 13 residues. V lost 2 bases to trimming and J lost 3 bases, with 7 bases between them. Per the germline V gene, CDR1 is MNHEY and CDR2 is SMNVEV (reference sequence). CDR3 nucleotide sequence: TGTGCCAGCAGTTTACGGGGAGACTATGGCTACACCTTC. This translates into CASSLRGDYGYTF.

The chain employs TRBV6-5 and TRBJ2-3; TRBD2 aligns across 8 bases. With V trimmed by 6 bases and J by 8 bases, 10 bases remained unmatched. CDR1 is MNHEY, CDR2 SVGAGI, per germline. This CDR3 has 14 amino acids. CDR3 protein: CASRAPGGAGTQYF. The CDR3 coding sequence is TGTGCCAGCAGAGCCCCGGGGGGGGCAGGTACGCAGTATTTT.

This chain links TRBV6-5 with TRBJ1-6; the match to TRBD1 covers 9 bases. There are 15 residues in the CDR3. J gave up 7 bases and V 8 bases, and 9 bases lay outside the gene matches. Germline-derived CDR1 and CDR2 are MNHEY and SVGAGI. In nucleotides, the CDR3 is TGTGCCAGCCAAAGTGGACAGGGGACCAATTCACCCCTCCACTTT. Translated, it gives CASQSGQGTNSPLHF.

The rearrangement uses TRBV18 and TRBJ1-2; TRBD1 might be the D (6 bases). The germline V gene has CDR1 KGHSH and CDR2 LQKENI. The CDR3 is made up of 15 amino acids. Trimming took off 3 bases at V and 4 bases at J, with 15 bases between the two ends. CDR3 region: CASSPAQGLSYGYTF. Written as DNA, the CDR3 is TGTGCCAGCTCACCGGCACAGGGTTTAAGCTATGGCTACACCTTC.

The chain is built from TRBV5-1 and TRBJ2-7, with D perhaps TRBD1 (5 bases). The germline V gene encodes CDR1 SGHRS and CDR2 YFSETQ. CDR3 length: 13 residues. Trimming pared 1 base from V and 2 bases from J, leaving 7 bases between. This CDR3 reads CASSLTGPYEQYF. The DNA of the CDR3 is TGCGCCAGCAGCTTGACAGGCCCCTACGAGCAGTACTTC.

The chain has TRBV7-2 and TRBJ2-3, with D possibly being TRBD2 (5 bases). The CDR3 totals 15 residues. Trimming pared 1 base from V and 11 bases from J, leaving 19 bases between. CDR1 SGHTA and CDR2 FQGNSA come from the germline V gene. Here the CDR3 reads CASSLGGSADEKQYF. CDR3 sequence (DNA): TGTGCCAGCAGCTTAGGGGGTAGCGCGGATGAAAAGCAGTATTTT.

V and J are TRBV20-1 and TRBJ1-4; D unclear. CDR3 length: 11 amino acids. The germline V gene has CDR1 DFQATT and CDR2 SNEGSKA (reference sequence). Between the trimmed V and J ends, which lost 8 bases and 6 bases, there was a span of 10 bases. Written as DNA, the CDR3 is TGCAGTACCCGCGGGGATGAAAAACTGTTTTTT. It yields the protein CSTRGDEKLFF.

This chain links TRBV28 with TRBJ2-3; D unclear. The germline gives CDR1 MDHEN, CDR2 SYDVKM. The CDR3 totals 12 residues. Trimming left V 5 bases short and J 6 bases short, with 9 bases between. CDR3 in DNA: TGTGCCAGCAGTCGTGCGTTGGATACGCAGTATTTT. Protein product: CASSRALDTQYF.